A selection of T cell receptor beta chains follows, all from one sample in a study of shared clonotypes between healthy human individuals. Profiling relied on immunoSEQ multiplex PCR, and the TCRdb table lists in-frame clones only, not all of them. The sample records 470,000 or so clones, approximately 84% being singletons. Material: PBMCs. These receptors were collected from a woman aged 40 to 55 in good health. Some clones in this sample may be carry-over from other donors' samples. Each CDR3 is given with its conserved first and last residue. D genes are given only for firm matches. Size is stated for part of the rows, as once, few or many counts, or as a class when the clone is expanded.

J gene | CDR3 length | D gene | clone size | V gene | CDR3 DNA | CDR3 protein
TRBJ1-1 | 14 | . | few | TRBV9 | TGTGCCAGCAGCCTTGGACGGACGAACACTGAAGCTTTCTTT | CASSLGRTNTEAFF
TRBJ2-1 | 13 | TRBD2 | few | TRBV30 | TGTGCCTGGAGTGGGACTAGCGGGGGTAAGCAGTTCTTC | CAWSGTSGGKQFF
TRBJ2-7 | 14 | . | . | TRBV4-1 | TGCGCCAGCAGCCCCCCCGCAGGGAGTAGTGCGCAGTACTTC | CASSPPAGSSAQYF
TRBJ1-4 | 13 | . | . | TRBV18 | TGTGCCAGCTCCCCCCGAGGGGGGGAAAAACTGTTTTTT | CASSPRGGEKLFF
TRBJ2-5 | 14 | . | . | TRBV27 | TGTGCCAGCAGCCGTGTCTACCCCCAAGAGACCCAGTACTTC | CASSRVYPQETQYF
TRBJ2-4 | 15 | TRBD2 | . | TRBV10-3 | TGTGCCAGCAGTGTGATAGCGGGAGGAGTAAACATTCAGTACTTC | CASSVIAGGVNIQYF
TRBJ1-1 | 14 | . | . | TRBV5-1 | TGCGCCAGCAACCCTGGACAAGTCGTCACTGAAGCTTTCTTT | CASNPGQVVTEAFF
TRBJ2-3 | 12 | . | . | TRBV29-1 | TGCAGCGTTGGCCTAGACAGGCGTTCGCAGTATTTT | CSVGLDRRSQYF
TRBJ1-4 | 15 | . | . | TRBV4-3 | TGCGCCAGCAGCCAAGTACCGGGGATCCCTGAAAAACTGTTTTTT | CASSQVPGIPEKLFF
TRBJ1-3 | 16 | TRBD1 | . | TRBV28 | TGTGCCAGCAGTTTAGGGGACAGTTTTTTTGGAAACACCATATATTTT | CASSLGDSFFGNTIYF
TRBJ2-1 | 12 | . | once | TRBV6-1 | TGTGCCAGCAGTGAAATACGAGGTGAGCAGTTCTTC | CASSEIRGEQFF
TRBJ2-2 | 13 | . | . | TRBV18 | TGTGCCAGCTCACCCATCAACACCGGGGAGCTGTTTTTT | CASSPINTGELFF
TRBJ2-1 | 14 | . | . | TRBV10-2 | TGCGCCTGCAGGTGGGAGGCCGCGATCAATGAGCAGTTCTTC | CACRWEAAINEQFF
TRBJ2-7 | 13 | . | . | TRBV4-1 | TGCGCCAGCAGCCAAGAGGTTATGGCGGTGCAGTACTTC | CASSQEVMAVQYF
TRBJ2-3 | 15 | TRBD2 | . | TRBV9 | TGTGCCAGCAGCACTAGCGGAGCTAGCACAGATACGCAGTATTTT | CASSTSGASTDTQYF
TRBJ1-1 | 15 | . | many | TRBV13 | TGTGCCAGCAGCTTCTTAGGCAGCGCGATCACTGAAGCTTTCTTT | CASSFLGSAITEAFF
TRBJ2-3 | 15 | TRBD2 | . | TRBV7-3 | TGTGCCAGCAGCTTAAGCGAAGCGGGAGGGGGTACGCAGTATTTT | CASSLSEAGGGTQYF
TRBJ2-2 | 18 | TRBD1 | . | TRBV19 | TGTGCCAGTAGTATACCCCCGGGACAGGGAATTATTGGCGGGGAGCTGTTTTTT | CASSIPPGQGIIGGELFF
TRBJ2-3 | 15 | TRBD2 | . | TRBV7-3 | TGTGCCAGCAGCTTTCAAGCGGGAGGCACAGATACGCAGTATTTT | CASSFQAGGTDTQYF
TRBJ2-3 | 18 | TRBD2 | . | TRBV5-1 | TGCGCCAGCAGCACCCGGACTAGCGGGAGGGGGAGCACAGATACGCAGTATTTT | CASSTRTSGRGSTDTQYF
TRBJ1-1 | 15 | . | . | TRBV9 | TGTGCCAGCAGCGTAGATGGGGGGCAGGGCACTGAAGCTTTCTTT | CASSVDGGQGTEAFF
TRBJ1-2 | 15 | TRBD1 | many | TRBV11-2 | TGTGCCAGCAGCTCATCCAGGACAGGGAAATATGGCTACACCTTC | CASSSSRTGKYGYTF
TRBJ2-2 | 15 | . | . | TRBV6-5 | TGTGCCAGCAGTTATCGGGGGCCGAACACCGGGGAGCTGTTTTTT | CASSYRGPNTGELFF
TRBJ2-1 | 15 | TRBD1 | . | TRBV5-1 | TGCGCCAGCACACCACAGGGGCGATCCTACAATGAGCAGTTCTTC | CASTPQGRSYNEQFF
TRBJ2-3 | 16 | TRBD2 | . | TRBV9 | TGTGCCAGCAGCGTATTAGCGGGAGAGGGCACAGATACGCAGTATTTT | CASSVLAGEGTDTQYF
TRBJ2-2 | 15 | . | . | TRBV4-1 | TGCGCCAGCAGCCAAGTCGTCAGGGGAGGCGGGGAGCTGTTTTTT | CASSQVVRGGGELFF
TRBJ1-2 | 14 | TRBD1 | once | TRBV2 | TGTGCCAGCAGCGTTCAGGGGGCGCGTGGTGGCTACACCTTC | CASSVQGARGGYTF
TRBJ2-7 | 14 | TRBD1 | . | TRBV5-6 | TGTGCCAGCAGCCAGGGGGACACCCGCTACGAGCAGTACTTC | CASSQGDTRYEQYF
TRBJ2-7 | 14 | . | . | TRBV10-3 | TGTGCCATCAGTTCTACAGGATTCTCCTACGAGCAGTACTTC | CAISSTGFSYEQYF
TRBJ2-7 | 15 | . | few | TRBV5-1 | TGCGCCAGCAGCTTGATGGGGGGGCCCGCCCACGAGCAGTACTTC | CASSLMGGPAHEQYF
TRBJ1-5 | 15 | . | few | TRBV7-2 | TGTGCCAGCAGCTTACTCTACACTAGCAATCAGCCCCAGCATTTT | CASSLLYTSNQPQHF
TRBJ2-2 | 16 | . | few | TRBV7-3 | TGTGCCAGCAGCCTTTCCGGGCTACCGAACACCGGGGAGCTGTTTTTT | CASSLSGLPNTGELFF
TRBJ2-1 | 18 | TRBD2 | . | TRBV29-1 | TGCAGCGTTGGGGGACTAGCGGGAGGGTCAAGCTCCTACAATGAGCAGTTCTTC | CSVGGLAGGSSSYNEQFF
TRBJ1-6 | 13 | . | . | TRBV5-1 | TGCGCCAGCAGAGGGGAGACTAATTCACCCCTCCACTTT | CASRGETNSPLHF
TRBJ2-7 | 12 | . | . | TRBV5-5 | TGTGCCAGCAGCTTGGACACCCACGAGCAGTACTTC | CASSLDTHEQYF
TRBJ1-2 | 13 | . | few | TRBV7-9 | TGTGCCAGCAGCCTCCCCACACTGGATGGCTACACCTTC | CASSLPTLDGYTF
TRBJ1-1 | 13 | TRBD1 | . | TRBV2 | TGTGCCAGCAGTGTACAGGGGTTCACTGAAGCTTTCTTT | CASSVQGFTEAFF
TRBJ1-2 | 13 | TRBD1 | . | TRBV28 | TGTGCCAGCAGGACAGGGAACTTGTATGGCTACACCTTC | CASRTGNLYGYTF
TRBJ2-3 | 15 | . | . | TRBV18 | TGTGCCAGCTCACCACTTGGACCCCGCACAGATACGCAGTATTTT | CASSPLGPRTDTQYF
TRBJ1-3 | 14 | . | . | TRBV2 | TGTGCCAGCAGTGAGTGGGGGGCTGGAAACACCATATATTTT | CASSEWGAGNTIYF
TRBJ2-1 | 16 | TRBD1 | . | TRBV5-1 | TGCGCCAGCAGCTTGGAGCAGGACAGGGGATACAATGAGCAGTTCTTC | CASSLEQDRGYNEQFF
TRBJ2-7 | 16 | TRBD1 | . | TRBV13 | TGTGCCAGCAGCTTAGGCCCCGGGACAGCCAACTACGAGCAGTACTTC | CASSLGPGTANYEQYF
TRBJ1-3 | 14 | . | . | TRBV18 | TGTGCCAGCTCCCAACAGGGTTCTGGAAACACCATATATTTT | CASSQQGSGNTIYF
TRBJ2-2 | 15 | . | few | TRBV28 | TGTGCCAGCAGATCCCTTAGCGGGAACACCGGGGAGCTGTTTTTT | CASRSLSGNTGELFF
TRBJ2-1 | 13 | . | . | TRBV29-1 | TGCAGCGTTGTGGCGGGCTCCTACAATGAGCAGTTCTTC | CSVVAGSYNEQFF
TRBJ2-5 | 15 | . | . | TRBV27 | TGTGCCAGCAGTTTATCGGACCTAGCTTACGAGACCCAGTACTTC | CASSLSDLAYETQYF
TRBJ2-1 | 14 | . | few | TRBV19 | TGTGCCAGTAGTATAGCGGTCTCCTACAATGAGCAGTTCTTC | CASSIAVSYNEQFF
TRBJ2-7 | 17 | TRBD2 | . | TRBV2 | TGTGCCAGCAGTGAAGCGACTAGCGGGAGAAGCTCCTACGAGCAGTACTTC | CASSEATSGRSSYEQYF
TRBJ2-3 | 14 | . | . | TRBV2 | TGTGCCAGCAGTTTACGGACTAGCACAGATACGCAGTATTTT | CASSLRTSTDTQYF